The present T cell receptor beta chain was sequenced within a study of CD8+ T cells in alopecia areata. Looking at the study overall: Affected scalp percentage gauged treated patients' severity.

Whole-study results and caveats: Many expanded lesional clones persisted during tofacitinib (in both scalp and blood). Tofacitinib significantly reduced both scalp clonality and expanded CD8+ clones among the top 100.

Only a few counts were recorded for this clone. Antigen specificity is unknown. Isolated RNA was reverse transcribed into cDNA used as the sequencing template. Libraries were prepared by immunoSEQ multiplex PCR; TCRdb keeps only in-frame clonotypes and omits some of them. Among approximately 280,000 clones listed, 58% were seen once. The treatment: oral pan-JAK inhibitor, 5-10 mg twice daily. Researchers gathered lesional scalp punch biopsies and peripheral blood from patients with alopecia areata. The sequencing here drew on CD4+ T cells sorted from blood, taken at week 24, from a patient treated with tofacitinib. The receptor comes from a human donor with alopecia areata.

The chain's CDR3 is CSVELGWDPPSYTF. The DNA of the CDR3 is TGCAGCGTTGAATTGGGCTGGGACCCCCCGAGCTACACCTTC. The chain joins TRBV29-1 to TRBJ1-2; TRBD1 might be the D (5 bases). The CDR3 length is 14 residues. Germline CDR1 and CDR2: SQVTM and ANQGSEA. Trimming removed 2 bases from V and 9 bases from J, with 19 bases in between.